Here is one TCR beta chain with its context. This sample is drawn from a study of blood T cell repertoires in COVID-19. Study details: Sites in the United States, Italy and Spain provided acute and convalescent COVID-19 samples. T cells, B-cell-depleted T cells, or PBMCs provided the cDNA or gDNA that served as material.

In the authors' methods: Amplification of reference gene primers provided the estimated nucleated cell counts. The table came from immunoSEQ multiplex PCR; TCRdb's copy has only in-frame clones and leaves some out. V and J calls and clone size are copied from that table; D and trimming were computed from the DNA. This table holds some 60,000 clones, roughly nine tenths found once. In germline, CDR1 is SGHRS, CDR2 YFSETQ. CDR3 length: 16 amino acids. V lost 0 bases and J lost 1, with 13 bases in between. The receptor's source is a man in his 60s with acute or convalescent COVID-19. The specimen sequenced was peripheral blood. The chain employs TRBV5-1 and TRBJ1-1; weak D call: TRBD1 (5 bases). CDR3 region: CASSLDGQGWNTEAFF. CDR3 nucleotides: TGCGCCAGCAGCTTGGATGGGCAGGGATGGAACACTGAAGCTTTCTTT. Full variable domain (rest looked up from reference TRBV5-1 and TRBJ1-1): KAGVTQTPRYLIKTRGQQVTLSCSPISGHRSVSWYQQTPGQGLQFLFEYFSETQRNKGNFPGRFSGRQFSNSRSEMNVSTLELGDSALYLCASSLDGQGWNTEAFFGQGTRLTVV.